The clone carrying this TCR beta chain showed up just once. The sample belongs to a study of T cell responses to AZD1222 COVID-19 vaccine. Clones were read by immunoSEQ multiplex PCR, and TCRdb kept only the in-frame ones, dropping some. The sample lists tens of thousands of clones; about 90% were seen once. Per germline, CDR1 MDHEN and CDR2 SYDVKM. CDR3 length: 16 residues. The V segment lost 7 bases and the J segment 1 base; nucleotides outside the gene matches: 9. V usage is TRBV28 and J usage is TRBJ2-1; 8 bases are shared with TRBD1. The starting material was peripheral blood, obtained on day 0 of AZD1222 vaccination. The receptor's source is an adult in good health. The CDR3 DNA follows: TGTGCCAGCATAAGCCCCACAGGGGGATCCTACAATGAGCAGTTCTTC. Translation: CASISPTGGSYNEQFF.